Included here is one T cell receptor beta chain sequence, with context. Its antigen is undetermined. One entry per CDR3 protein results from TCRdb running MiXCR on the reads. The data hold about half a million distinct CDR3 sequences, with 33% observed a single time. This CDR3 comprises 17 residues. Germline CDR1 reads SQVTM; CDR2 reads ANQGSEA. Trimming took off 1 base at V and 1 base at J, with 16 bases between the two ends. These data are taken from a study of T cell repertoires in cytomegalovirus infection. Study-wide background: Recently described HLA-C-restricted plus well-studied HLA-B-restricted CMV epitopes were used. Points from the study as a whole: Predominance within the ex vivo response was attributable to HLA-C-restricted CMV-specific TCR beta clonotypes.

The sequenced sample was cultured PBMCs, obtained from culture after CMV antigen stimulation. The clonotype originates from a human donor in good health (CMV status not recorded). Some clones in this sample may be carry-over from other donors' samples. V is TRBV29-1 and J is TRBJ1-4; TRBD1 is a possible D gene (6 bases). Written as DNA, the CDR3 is TGCAGCGTTGAAGGCCAGGGGAAAGGCGGAACTAATGAAAAACTGTTTTTT. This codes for CSVEGQGKGGTNEKLFF.